These T cell receptor beta chains were read from a single sample in a study of beta chain features in type 1 diabetes. TCRdb keeps only in-frame clones here, not all; method: immunoSEQ multiplex PCR. The sample holds 37,000 or so clones, approximately 49% seen once. The material sequenced was central memory CD4+ T cells from blood. These receptors were collected from a woman under 30 in good health. The conserved cysteine and the conserved F or W are not part of the CDR3 here. Fields, in order: V gene, J gene, CDR3 protein.

>TRBV7-9|TRBJ1-5
ASSLIADNQPQH
>TRBV7-6|TRBJ1-1
ASSLQGVNTEAF
>TRBV7-2|TRBJ2-1
ASSLARQPYNEQF
>TRBV11-2|TRBJ2-3
ASSLDSRGRAY
>TRBV2|TRBJ2-2
ASSETGYTGELF
>TRBV5-1|TRBJ2-3
ASSSGDSDTQY
>TRBV6-1|TRBJ2-3
ASSAQGTDTQY
>TRBV18|TRBJ1-2
ASSPVDTSNYGYT
>TRBV28|TRBJ1-4
ASSIGGEKLF
>TRBV7-2|TRBJ1-6
ASRPTGNSPLH
>TRBV11-2|TRBJ2-1
ASSLAGGNNEQF
>TRBV30|TRBJ2-7
AGRDYSYEQY
>TRBV15|TRBJ2-7
ATSRDRGRGVSSYEQY
>TRBV5-1|.
ASSFRGGEQY
>TRBV19|TRBJ1-1
ASSFQTGGGLSNTEAF
>TRBV5-1|TRBJ2-7
ASSQQGSEQY
>TRBV5-1|TRBJ2-7
ASSLYQVRDEQY
>TRBV7-3|TRBJ2-5
ASSLDWGGRETQY
>TRBV6-1|TRBJ1-2
ASSERTWGYT
>TRBV27|TRBJ2-3
ASSLAVVGVDTQY
>TRBV9|TRBJ2-1
ASSAGPQRGYNEQF
>TRBV7-6|TRBJ2-6
ASSFGTGTFSGANVLT
>TRBV5-1|TRBJ1-1
ASSLDSGWTEAF
>TRBV30|TRBJ2-1
AWSSLLAGYNEQF
>TRBV11-3|TRBJ2-1
ASSSRTSGTYNEQF
>TRBV7-2|TRBJ1-1
ASSGRDRGRGTEAF
>TRBV7-9|TRBJ1-6
ASSLVGGPRGSPLH
>TRBV18|TRBJ2-2
ASSGLAGGETGELF
>TRBV5-6|TRBJ2-3
ASSLAASGGADTQY
>TRBV5-1|TRBJ2-7
ASGEGRTYEQY
>TRBV25-1|TRBJ1-1
ASRTGATEAF
>TRBV10-3|TRBJ1-2
AISEDRSYGYT
>TRBV5-6|TRBJ2-7
ASRRGALYEQY